This T cell receptor beta chain came from a study of blood T cells in healthy people across ages. The CDR3 contains 17 residues. CDR1 is MNHNS and CDR2 is SASEGT in the germline V gene. J was trimmed by 3 bases and V by 1 base; bases with no gene match: 8. The authors ran a second PCR of about 6 to 11 cycles using a sample-barcoded 5' primer and a J-beta primer mix. TCRdb ran MiXCR on the 5' RACE reads and lists one entry per CDR3 protein. The sample includes around 780,000 distinct CDR3 sequences, 45% to 70% of them seen just once. The chain joins TRBV6-1 to TRBJ2-3; TRBD2 agrees at 9 bases. The receptor was derived from a man aged 40-50 years in good health. The sample consisted of blood. The DNA of the CDR3 is TGTGCCAGCAGTGAAGTGGTGGGAGCGGGGGGTACAGATACGCAGTATTTT. It codes for CASSEVVGAGGTDTQYF.